This TCR beta chain was recovered during a study of blood T cell repertoires in COVID-19. CDR1 and CDR2 from the germline V gene are SGHNT and YYREEE (reference sequence). V dropped 0 bases and J dropped 5 bases, with 12 bases sitting between them. CDR3 size: 14 residues. This clone was detected once. Method: immunoSEQ multiplex PCR; TCRdb's copy keeps in-frame clones and lacks some. This table has some 330,000 clones, 83% appearing once. The origin of this receptor is a woman aged 50 to 60 who had recovered from COVID-19. Specimen: PBMCs or T cells enriched from blood (not recorded which). This chain links TRBV5-4 with TRBJ2-7; weak D call: TRBD1 (6 bases). The CDR3 protein is CASSLEADSDEQYF. Written as DNA, the CDR3 is TGTGCCAGCAGCTTGGAAGCGGACAGTGACGAGCAGTACTTC.